A selection of T cell receptor beta chains follows, all from one sample in a study of cytomegalovirus exposure and HLA in healthy donors. The protocol was immunoSEQ multiplex PCR, while the TCRdb copy is restricted to in-frame clones and leaves out a portion. The data contain a few hundred thousand clones, 80% to 90% of them singletons. Sequenced: PBMCs. These receptor sequences come from a man aged 25 to 45 in good health and CMV-seronegative. Both conserved end residues are part of each CDR3. A D gene is named only where the DNA matches it firmly. Rows give clone size only sometimes, using once, few, many, or a class for an expanded clone.

J gene,D gene,clone size,V gene,CDR3 DNA,CDR3 protein
TRBJ2-7,NA,NA,TRBV6-5,TGTGCCAGCAGTTGGGCCCTAGCCGGCGAGCAGTACTTC,CASSWALAGEQYF
TRBJ2-7,NA,NA,TRBV6-1,TGTGCCAGCAGTGAACAAACGAGCTACGAGCAGTACTTC,CASSEQTSYEQYF
TRBJ2-3,TRBD1,NA,TRBV28,TGTGCCAGCAGGACCACAGGGGTCGGAACAGATACGCAGTATTTT,CASRTTGVGTDTQYF
TRBJ2-1,TRBD1,NA,TRBV11-2,TGTGCCAGCAGACCACAACCGGAGACAGGGCCTCAGTTCTTC,CASRPQPETGPQFF
TRBJ2-5,NA,few,TRBV28,TGTGCCAGCAGGGAGACGGGGGGCCAGGAGACCCAGTACTTC,CASRETGGQETQYF
TRBJ1-5,TRBD1,once,TRBV6-1,TGTGCCAGCAGTGAAGGGACAGGGATTAGCAATCAGCCCCAGCATTTT,CASSEGTGISNQPQHF
TRBJ2-5,TRBD1,NA,TRBV19,TGTGCCAGTAGTGGATTAGGGACAGGGATGGGGAAAGAGACCCAGTACTTC,CASSGLGTGMGKETQYF
TRBJ2-5,TRBD2,NA,TRBV7-6,TGTGCCAGCAGCCCCGGGACTAGCGGGGAAGAGACCCAGTACTTC,CASSPGTSGEETQYF
TRBJ2-2,NA,NA,TRBV9,TGTGCCAGCAGCGTACGCGCGGGGTTTACCGGGGAGCTGTTTTTT,CASSVRAGFTGELFF
TRBJ1-1,TRBD1,NA,TRBV7-8,TGTGCCAGCAGCTTAGCTCAGGGGGCAGGGACTGAAGCTTTCTTT,CASSLAQGAGTEAFF
TRBJ1-5,TRBD1,NA,TRBV2,TGTGCCAGCAGCAAGGACAGGACCAATCAGCCCCAGCATTTT,CASSKDRTNQPQHF
TRBJ1-4,NA,NA,TRBV4-2,TGTGCCAACAGCCAAGGTCAGGGTCTAGAAAAACTGTTTTTT,CANSQGQGLEKLFF
TRBJ2-2,NA,NA,TRBV6-5,TGTGCCAGCAGCTCGGACAGCGAGTCCGGGGAGCTGTTTTTT,CASSSDSESGELFF
TRBJ1-4,NA,NA,TRBV14,TGTGCCAGCAGCCAAGAGCTGGGGGGTCTCGGTGAAAAACTGTTTTTT,CASSQELGGLGEKLFF
TRBJ2-5,NA,NA,TRBV28,TGTGCCAGCAGTCCTGCGGGACTCACGAAGACCCAGTACTTC,CASSPAGLTKTQYF
TRBJ2-7,TRBD1,NA,TRBV19,TGTGCCAGTATTGGGGACAGTCCCTTCGAGCAGTACTTC,CASIGDSPFEQYF
TRBJ2-2,NA,NA,TRBV19,TGTGCCAGTACACTGACAGAAATTCGCGACACCGGGGAGCTGTTTTTT,CASTLTEIRDTGELFF
TRBJ1-4,NA,NA,TRBV4-1,TGCGCCAGCAGCCAAGGGCAGGGCTTAACTAATGAAAAACTGTTTTTT,CASSQGQGLTNEKLFF
TRBJ1-2,NA,NA,TRBV6-5,TGTGCCAGCAGTTATGGGAGTGGCTACACCTTC,CASSYGSGYTF
TRBJ1-6,NA,once,TRBV2,TGTGCCAGCAGCAGTGGGGGCCAGTGTAACTTT,CASSSGGQCNF
TRBJ1-3,NA,NA,TRBV19,TGTGCCAGTAGCCTGGAGACTGGAAACACCATATATTTT,CASSLETGNTIYF
TRBJ1-5,NA,NA,TRBV12-2,TGTGCAAGTCGCTTACTCCAGACAGGTGTATCGAATCAGCCCCAGCATTTT,CASRLLQTGVSNQPQHF
TRBJ2-7,TRBD1,NA,TRBV7-8,TGTGCCAGCAGCCCTCGGACAGGGATCCCCTACGAGCAGTACTTC,CASSPRTGIPYEQYF
TRBJ1-1,TRBD1,once,TRBV19,TGTGCCAGTACCACGACAGGGTTAGAAGGAGCTTTCTTT,CASTTTGLEGAFF
TRBJ2-4,NA,NA,TRBV2,TGTGCCAGCAGAGACAACACCTTAGCCAAAAACATTCAGTACTTC,CASRDNTLAKNIQYF
TRBJ1-3,NA,NA,TRBV5-6,TGTGCCAGCAGCTTGGGTAGAAGAGGAAACACCATATATTTT,CASSLGRRGNTIYF
TRBJ1-1,TRBD1,NA,TRBV7-3,TGTGCCAGCACCAGGACAGGGTCGCGATCGTTGAACACTGAAGCTTTCTTT,CASTRTGSRSLNTEAFF
TRBJ1-1,TRBD1,NA,TRBV19,TGTGCCACTAGGGGGCAACTGAACACTGAAGCTTTCTTT,CATRGQLNTEAFF
TRBJ1-5,NA,NA,TRBV19,TGTGCCAGTAGTATGGTGTTAGGCCGTCCCAGGGCGGGCAATCAGCCCCAGCATTTT,CASSMVLGRPRAGNQPQHF
TRBJ1-5,TRBD1,NA,TRBV19,TGTGCCAGTAGTACGTGGACAGGTAGCAATCAGCCCCAGCATTTT,CASSTWTGSNQPQHF
TRBJ2-5,NA,NA,TRBV6-1,TGTGCCAGCAGTGAATGGGCGTTGACCGACCAAGAGACCCAGTACTTC,CASSEWALTDQETQYF
TRBJ2-1,TRBD2,NA,TRBV4-2,TGTGCCAGCAGCCAAGAATATAGAGAAACTAGCGGGGGGAATGAGCAGTTCTTC,CASSQEYRETSGGNEQFF
TRBJ2-3,TRBD2,NA,TRBV27,TGTGCCAGCAGTTTAGGGCTAGCGGGGGCCTTGGATACGCAGTATTTT,CASSLGLAGALDTQYF
TRBJ1-1,NA,NA,TRBV2,TGTGCCAGCAGGATGAGCACTGAAGCTTTCTTT,CASRMSTEAFF
TRBJ1-3,NA,NA,TRBV7-6,TGTGCCAGCAGCCCGCTAACCGTCTCTGGAAACACCATATATTTT,CASSPLTVSGNTIYF
TRBJ2-1,NA,once,TRBV9,TGTGCCAGCAGCCCCATGGGACTTTACAATGAGCAGTTCTTC,CASSPMGLYNEQFF
TRBJ2-2,NA,NA,TRBV10-3,TGTGCCATCAGTTCCGGAACTAACAAATACGGGGAGCTGTTTTTT,CAISSGTNKYGELFF
TRBJ1-1,TRBD1,NA,TRBV27,TGTGCCAGCAGTTTGGGACAGGGGGTCGGTGATGCTTTCTTT,CASSLGQGVGDAFF
TRBJ1-4,TRBD1,NA,TRBV2,TGTGCCAGCAGCCCCGGACAGGCCAAAAATGAAAAACTGTTTTTT,CASSPGQAKNEKLFF
TRBJ1-2,NA,few,TRBV15,TGTGCCACCAGCGCCCAAGCGGGGAATGGCTACACCTTC,CATSAQAGNGYTF
TRBJ1-1,TRBD1,NA,TRBV7-9,TGTTCCAGCAGCTTGGCACAGGGGTGGACTGAAGCTTTCTTT,CSSSLAQGWTEAFF
TRBJ2-2,NA,NA,TRBV21-1,TGTGCCAGCAGCAAACGGGGGTTTCTGACCGGGGAGCTGTTTTTT,CASSKRGFLTGELFF
TRBJ1-3,NA,NA,TRBV14,TGTGCCAGCAGCCTGGGGGGGCCCCGCCTCTCTGGAAACACCATATATTTT,CASSLGGPRLSGNTIYF
TRBJ1-5,TRBD1,NA,TRBV4-3,TGCGCCAGCAGCAAGGACAGGGGTCCTCAGCCCCAGCATTTT,CASSKDRGPQPQHF
TRBJ1-1,NA,NA,TRBV6-6,TGTGCCAGCAGTAAGAGCGACAGGCAAGCTTTCTTT,CASSKSDRQAFF
TRBJ2-5,TRBD1,NA,TRBV10-3,TGTGCCATCAGTGAGGACCCGTTTTTACAGGGGGCAGGAGAGACCCAGTACTTC,CAISEDPFLQGAGETQYF
TRBJ1-2,NA,NA,TRBV6-1,TGTGCCAGCAGTGAAGCTGTGGTGGGCAGATATGGCTACACCTTC,CASSEAVVGRYGYTF
TRBJ2-3,NA,few,TRBV9,TGTGCCAGCAGCGTAGTTGGGGGACTTACTAGCACAGATACGCAGTATTTT,CASSVVGGLTSTDTQYF
TRBJ2-3,NA,NA,TRBV2,TGTGCCAGCAGTCTTGACGGGTATACGCAGTATTTT,CASSLDGYTQYF
TRBJ2-2,TRBD2,NA,TRBV7-9,TGTGCCAGCACCCCGGGGGGATTGGGAGTCACCGGGGAGCTGTTTTTT,CASTPGGLGVTGELFF
TRBJ2-3,TRBD1,NA,TRBV6-5,TGTGCCAGCAGTTACACAGGGGCCATCACAGATACGCAGTATTTT,CASSYTGAITDTQYF
TRBJ1-5,NA,NA,TRBV5-1,TGCGCCAGCAGCCCCGGAGGGATTGGGCAGCCCCAGCATTTT,CASSPGGIGQPQHF
TRBJ1-2,NA,NA,TRBV4-3,TGCGCCAGCAGCCCTCAACGCGGGGTTGGCTACACCTTC,CASSPQRGVGYTF
TRBJ1-2,NA,once,TRBV7-3,TGTGCCAGCAGCCCAGGACAGAACTATGGCTACACCTTC,CASSPGQNYGYTF